One sample yielded the 18 T cell receptor beta chains listed below, sequenced in a study of T cell responses to AZD1222 COVID-19 vaccine. Method: immunoSEQ multiplex PCR; TCRdb's copy keeps in-frame clones and lacks some. Here the sample spans 140,000 to 150,000 clones, around nine tenths being singletons. Sample: peripheral blood, taken on day 0 of AZD1222 vaccination. The receptors here all came from an adult in good health.

The genes are TRBV4-2 and TRBJ1-2; D may be TRBD1 (6 bases). Germline CDR1 LGHNA, CDR2 YNFKEQ. This CDR3 region has 15 residues. Trimming removed 4 bases from V and 0 bases from J, with 12 bases in between. CDR3 in amino acids: CASSLNRDSNYGYTF. In DNA, the CDR3 is TGTGCCAGCAGCCTCAACAGGGACTCTAACTATGGCTACACCTTC.

The chain combines TRBV12-3 or TRBV12-4 with TRBJ2-5; tentative D call: TRBD2 (5 bases). The germline V and J ends were trimmed by 3 bases and 4 bases, with 6 bases remaining between them. The CDR3 sequence is 12 residues long. The CDR3: CASSFRGETQYF. As DNA, the CDR3 is TGTGCCAGCAGTTTTCGGGGAGAGACCCAGTACTTC.

The chain recombines TRBV7-2 with TRBJ1-2; a possible D gene is TRBD1 (5 bases). Germline V gene sequence: CDR1 SGHTA, CDR2 FQGNSA. The CDR3 covers 15 residues. V gave up 1 base and J gave up 3 bases, with 12 bases separating them. CDR3 loop: CASSLDWGTYYGYTF. The CDR3, as DNA: TGTGCCAGCAGCTTAGATTGGGGGACCTACTATGGCTACACCTTC.

The chain recombines TRBV19 with TRBJ1-4, with D maybe TRBD1 (5 bases). Germline-derived CDR1 and CDR2 are LNHDA and SQIVND (reference sequence). The V gene lost 8 bases and the J gene lost 5 bases, with 21 bases spanning the gap. CDR3 length equals 16 residues. CDR3 bases: TGTGCCAGTCGGCGGGACGGTGGGGGTAGGAATGAAAAACTGTTTTTT. Translation gives CASRRDGGGRNEKLFF.

In DNA form, the CDR3 reads TGTGCCAGCTCTCGGGACAGGTCCTACGAGCAGTACTTC. Translated: CASSRDRSYEQYF. This chain joins TRBV18 and TRBJ2-7; 8 nucleotides match TRBD1. The CDR3 covers 13 residues. CDR1 is KGHSH, CDR2 LQKENI, per germline. Losses at the gene ends were 6 bases for V and 1 base for J; bases not matched to a gene: 2.

The chain has TRBV28 and TRBJ1-1; D unresolved. From germline, CDR1 is MDHEN and CDR2 SYDVKM. This CDR3 has 15 residues. With 5 bases removed from V and 7 bases from J, the gap between germline ends came to 20 bases. The CDR3 loop is CASSPVGRRAVEAFF. The CDR3 DNA is TGTGCCAGCAGTCCCGTTGGGCGGAGAGCCGTTGAAGCTTTCTTT.

The table lists this clone with a few counts. The rearrangement joins TRBV5-1 to TRBJ1-2; weak D call: TRBD1 (6 bases). The V gene lost 3 bases and the J gene lost 5 bases, with 17 bases spanning the gap. The CDR3 runs 15 residues. In germline, CDR1 is SGHRS, CDR2 YFSETQ. For the CDR3, the DNA is TGCGCCAGCAGCTGGGAAGGCGGTCAGGGGTATGGCTACACCTTC. Encoded protein: CASSWEGGQGYGYTF.

V is TRBV7-2 and J is TRBJ1-4; TRBD1 might be the D (5 bases). This CDR3 spans 15 amino acids. Per the germline V gene, CDR1 is SGHTA and CDR2 is FQGNSA. Between the trimmed V and J ends, which lost 1 base and 5 bases, there was a span of 11 bases. The CDR3 loop is CASSLGRGGNEKLFF. CDR3 sequence (DNA): TGTGCCAGCAGCTTAGGGCGGGGGGGGAATGAAAAACTGTTTTTT.

On this clone itself: At the DNA level, this CDR3 is encoded by other sequences in the same sample as well. V and J are TRBV27 and TRBJ2-7; D is ambiguous. Germline V gives CDR1 MNHEY, CDR2 SMNVEV (reference sequence). The V end was cut by 4 bases, the J end by 2 bases, with 9 bases between. There are 13 residues in the CDR3. The DNA of the CDR3 is TGTGCCAGCAGTTCTGGCGGTCCCTACGAGCAGTACTTC. Translated: CASSSGGPYEQYF.

The rearrangement links TRBV4-3 to TRBJ2-1; maybe TRBD2 (5 bases). V was pared by 0 bases and J by 6 bases, with 12 bases between. Germline V lookup: CDR1 LGHNA, CDR2 YSLEER. CDR3 length: 15 amino acids. This CDR3 is CASSQELDLSNEQFF. The CDR3 DNA reads as TGCGCCAGCAGCCAAGAACTAGACCTCAGCAATGAGCAGTTCTTC.

The rearrangement uses TRBV4-2 and TRBJ2-5; 12 nucleotides align to TRBD2. The germline gives CDR1 LGHNA, CDR2 YNFKEQ. With V trimmed by 1 base and J by 4 bases, 7 bases remained unmatched. This CDR3 contains 17 residues. This chain's CDR3 is CASSQASLAGGGETQYF. CDR3 DNA: TGTGCCAGCAGCCAAGCCTCCCTAGCGGGGGGGGGAGAGACCCAGTACTTC.

This sequence joins TRBV5-5 and TRBJ1-5, with a tentative D call TRBD1 (5 bases). Trimming stripped 4 bases from V and 8 bases from J, with 19 bases between. There are 15 residues in the CDR3. Germline V gene sequence: CDR1 SGHKS, CDR2 YYEKEE (reference sequence). CDR3 loop: CASSQAAGREEPQHF. The CDR3 coding sequence is TGTGCCAGCAGCCAGGCGGCAGGGAGGGAAGAGCCCCAGCATTTT.

The CDR3 spells CASSLRPLFRLDNYGYTF. The CDR3 DNA sequence: TGTGCCAGCAGTTTACGTCCCCTATTTCGCCTAGACAACTATGGCTACACCTTC. The V call is TRBV28, the J call TRBJ1-2; D gene uncertain. CDR3 length: 18 amino acids. Trimming cost V 2 bases and J 2 bases, with 21 bases left between them. CDR1 and CDR2 (germline): MDHEN, SYDVKM.

This rearrangement joins TRBV7-9 to TRBJ2-3, with unresolved D. In germline, CDR1 is SEHNR, CDR2 FQNEAQ (reference sequence). Trimming removed 4 bases from V and 4 bases from J, with 12 bases in between. This CDR3 contains 14 residues. CDR3 protein: CASSSDDRADTQYF. The CDR3 bases are TGTGCCAGCAGCTCGGACGATCGCGCAGATACGCAGTATTTT.

The chain uses TRBV6-5 and TRBJ2-5; 8 bases align to TRBD1. This CDR3 contains 14 residues. The V gene's germline CDR1 is MNHEY and CDR2 SVGAGI. V shed 6 bases and J 4 bases; nucleotides not matched to a gene: 7. This chain's CDR3 is CASRQGVLRETQYF. CDR3 coding DNA: TGTGCCAGCAGACAGGGGGTACTCCGAGAGACCCAGTACTTC.

This clone was seen a single time. The V call is TRBV7-2, the J call TRBJ2-3; TRBD2 aligns across 11 bases. Germline CDR1 SGHTA, CDR2 FQGNSA. CDR3 length equals 16 residues. The junction had 4 bases not matched to a gene; V was cut back by 1 base and J by 4 bases. The CDR3 nucleotides read TGTGCCAGCAGCTTAGGGCTAGCGGGGGGATCAGATACGCAGTATTTT. Its protein product is CASSLGLAGGSDTQYF.

V usage is TRBV7-8 and J usage is TRBJ2-1; 10 positions match TRBD2. The CDR3 runs 13 residues. Per germline, CDR1 SGHVS and CDR2 FQNEAQ. The trim removed 5 bases at V and 10 bases at J, leaving 5 bases unmatched. CDR3 sequence reads: CASSPWTSGEQFF. The CDR3 nucleotides read TGTGCCAGCAGCCCCTGGACTAGCGGAGAGCAGTTCTTC.

J is TRBJ2-3 and V is TRBV27; 7 nucleotides line up with TRBD1. The V gene end was trimmed by 0 bases and the J gene end by 4 bases; junction bases not matched to a gene: 7. The CDR3 spans 16 residues. Germline V gives CDR1 MNHEY, CDR2 SMNVEV (reference sequence). CDR3 sequence: CASSLSQGTSADTQYF. The DNA for the CDR3 is TGTGCCAGCAGTTTATCACAGGGGACGTCGGCAGATACGCAGTATTTT.